The 30 T cell receptor beta chains below were found in one sample sequenced in a study of T cell changes during pregnancy in multiple sclerosis. Only in-frame clones appear in the TCRdb table, and some are missing; sequencing was by immunoSEQ multiplex PCR. The sample shows roughly 42,000 clones, 80% to 90% of them seen only once. Material: CD4+ T cells from peripheral blood mononuclear cells, obtained in the first trimester of pregnancy. The receptors were sampled from a female donor with multiple sclerosis, enrolled in a pregnancy study.

This clone was picked up one time. The chain joins TRBV19 to TRBJ2-2; D unclear. Germline CDR1 LNHDA, CDR2 SQIVND (reference sequence). CDR3 length: 14 amino acids. V was shortened by 5 bases and J by 4 bases, with 11 bases between the two germline ends. The CDR3 bases are TGTGCCAGTAGTTCCGGTTCGGTCACCGGGGAGCTGTTTTTT. As protein: CASSSGSVTGELFF.

V and J are TRBV5-4 and TRBJ2-5, with 7 nucleotides matching TRBD2. Germline loops: CDR1 SGHNT, CDR2 YYREEE (reference sequence). Trimming cost V 4 bases and J 4 bases; bases outside gene matches: 16. The CDR3 loop spans 17 amino acids. CDR3 bases: TGTGCCAGCAGCGCAGGAGGCGGCAGCGGGAACAGAGAGACCCAGTACTTC. Its translation is CASSAGGGSGNRETQYF.

The chain uses TRBV11-1 and TRBJ2-2; 7 nucleotides line up with TRBD1. Germline-derived CDR1 and CDR2 are SGHAT and FQDESV (reference sequence). V shed 3 bases and J 3 bases; nucleotides not matched to a gene: 13. CDR3 length: 18 residues. The CDR3 sequence is CASSFLRGRGSDTGELFF. The CDR3 coding sequence is TGTGCCAGCAGCTTCCTCCGGGGCAGGGGGTCGGACACCGGGGAGCTGTTTTTT.

The chain has TRBV29-1 and TRBJ2-1, with 7 positions matching TRBD2. This CDR3 is built from 14 residues. Per the germline V gene, CDR1 is SQVTM and CDR2 is ANQGSEA. V lost 3 bases and J lost 8; bases outside the gene matches: 10. For the CDR3, the DNA is TGCAGCGTTGAGACGGGAGGCTCGAGCGATGAGCAGTTCTTC. It specifies CSVETGGSSDEQFF.

The CDR3: CAIRGLADNNEQFF. In DNA form, the CDR3 reads TGTGCCATCAGAGGTCTAGCGGATAACAATGAGCAGTTCTTC. The chain carries TRBV10-3 and TRBJ2-1, with 7 bases aligning to TRBD2. This CDR3 is 14 amino acids long. The trim removed 6 bases at V and 5 bases at J, leaving 7 bases unmatched. The germline V gene encodes CDR1 ENHRY and CDR2 SYGVKD.

This chain uses TRBV29-1 with TRBJ1-4; 9 bases fit TRBD1. Germline lookup yields CDR1 SQVTM and CDR2 ANQGSEA. V dropped 7 bases and J dropped 7; count of bases not matched to a gene: 10. The CDR3 has 14 amino acids. The CDR3 region is CSGLGGQGSEKLFF. The CDR3 nucleotides are TGCAGCGGACTTGGGGGACAGGGATCTGAAAAACTGTTTTTT.

The rearrangement uses TRBV5-5 and TRBJ2-3; 12 bases agree with TRBD1. Trimming took 5 bases from V and 1 from J; bases not matched to a gene: 5. CDR1 is SGHKS, CDR2 YYEKEE, per germline (reference sequence). There are 16 residues in the CDR3. The CDR3 region is CASRRGQGARTDTQYF. CDR3 coding DNA: TGTGCCAGCAGACGGGGACAGGGGGCTCGCACAGATACGCAGTATTTT.

CDR3 sequence reads: CASRSQGTSETQYF. The CDR3 region has the DNA TGTGCCAGCAGGTCACAGGGGACGTCGGAGACCCAGTACTTC. This chain joins TRBV6-6 and TRBJ2-5, with 7 bases identical to TRBD1. V lost 6 bases and J lost 5; bases outside the gene matches: 9. The CDR3 consists of 14 residues. Germline V gives CDR1 MNHNY, CDR2 SVGAGI (reference sequence).

The gene calls are TRBV5-1 and TRBJ1-1; D unclear. V was trimmed by 6 bases and J by 0 bases, leaving 12 bases between them. Germline V gene sequence: CDR1 SGHRS, CDR2 YFSETQ. The CDR3 is 14 amino acids. CDR3 nucleotide sequence: TGCGCCAGCAATCCAAACGGGATGAACACTGAAGCTTTCTTT. Its protein is CASNPNGMNTEAFF.

The rearrangement uses TRBV10-1 and TRBJ1-5, with D perhaps TRBD1 (5 bases). The CDR3 runs to 13 residues. Trimming took 4 bases from V and 7 from J, leaving 11 bases between them. CDR1 is WNHNN and CDR2 is SYGVQD in the germline V gene (reference sequence). CDR3 region: CASSGGRGQPQHF. In DNA, the CDR3 is TGCGCCAGCAGTGGGGGCAGAGGCCAGCCCCAGCATTTT.

This clone was counted a single time. This chain connects TRBV7-3 to TRBJ2-5; 8 nucleotides agree with TRBD2. CDR1 and CDR2 from the germline V gene are SGHTA and FQGTGA. J lost 4 bases, V lost 6 bases, and 10 bases had no gene match. This CDR3 is built from 15 residues. Here the CDR3 DNA reads TGTGCCAGCAGTGTTAGCGGGAAGGTTGGAGAGACCCAGTACTTC. Its protein product is CASSVSGKVGETQYF.

The chain combines TRBV6-1 with TRBJ2-7; 10 positions agree with TRBD2. V shed 7 bases and J 12 bases; nucleotides not matched to a gene: 15. Germline CDR1 reads MNHNS; CDR2 reads SASEGT. There are 14 residues in the CDR3. This CDR3 reads CASTLGTSERERYF. The DNA for the CDR3 is TGTGCCAGCACCCTGGGGACTAGCGAAAGGGAACGGTACTTC.

The chain joins TRBV29-1 to TRBJ2-3; D is perhaps TRBD2 (6 bases). Trimming pared 6 bases from V and 4 bases from J, leaving 17 bases between. This CDR3 is 14 amino acids long. CDR1 and CDR2 from the germline V gene are SQVTM and ANQGSEA. CDR3 in DNA: TGCAGCGTAGAGCCGGAGGGCCGATCAGATACGCAGTATTTT. Its translation is CSVEPEGRSDTQYF.

The genes are TRBV27 and TRBJ2-2, with 11 bases fitting TRBD2. V lost 7 bases and J lost 3; bases outside the gene matches: 4. The germline V gene has CDR1 MNHEY and CDR2 SMNVEV (reference sequence). CDR3 size: 15 residues. In DNA form, the CDR3 reads TGTGCCAGCAACCTACTAGCGGGAGACACCGGGGAGCTGTTTTTT. It yields the protein CASNLLAGDTGELFF.

This chain connects TRBV4-1 to TRBJ1-2, with D possibly matching TRBD1 (5 bases). V was clipped by 3 bases and J by 5 bases, with 13 bases between them. The germline CDR1 and CDR2 sequences are MGHRA and YSYEKL. CDR3 length: 14 amino acids. The CDR3: CASSQEQVSYGYTF. CDR3 coding DNA: TGCGCCAGCAGCCAGGAACAGGTGTCTTATGGCTACACCTTC.

The V gene is TRBV28, the J gene TRBJ2-1; 10 nucleotides line up with TRBD2. Germline CDR1 MDHEN, CDR2 SYDVKM. Trimming removed 9 bases from V and 5 bases from J; junction bases left unmatched: 10. This CDR3 contains 15 residues. In DNA, the CDR3 is TGTGCCAGTGGGAGGCTAGCGGGAGTTAACAATGAGCAGTTCTTC. Translating it yields CASGRLAGVNNEQFF.

This clone appeared a single time. The rearrangement joins TRBV18 to TRBJ2-3, with D uncertain. Trimming took off 3 bases at V and 3 bases at J, with 7 bases between the two ends. The germline V gene encodes CDR1 KGHSH and CDR2 LQKENI. CDR3 length: 13 residues. In DNA, the CDR3 is TGTGCCAGCTCACCGGCGGTGACAGATACGCAGTATTTT. This gives the protein CASSPAVTDTQYF.

The chain couples TRBV5-8 to TRBJ1-1, with unresolved D. This CDR3 is 16 amino acids long. V lost 3 bases to trimming and J lost 0 bases, with 15 bases between them. Germline CDR1 is SGHTS and CDR2 is YDEGEE. CDR3 nucleotide sequence: TGTGCCAGCAGCTCGGTAGGGAGGATAATGAACACTGAAGCTTTCTTT. Translated: CASSSVGRIMNTEAFF.

J is TRBJ2-1 and V is TRBV14; a weak D match, TRBD2 (6 bases). Germline V gene lookup returns CDR1 SGHDN and CDR2 FVKESK. The CDR3 has 16 amino acids. V was clipped by 1 base and J by 2 bases, with 12 bases between them. The CDR3 region has the DNA TGTGCCAGCAGCCAAGCCGGGAGCCTGACCTACAATGAGCAGTTCTTC. Amino acid sequence: CASSQAGSLTYNEQFF.

V gene TRBV28 combines with J gene TRBJ2-1, with TRBD2 matching over 15 bases. This CDR3 has 18 amino acids. Looked up from germline, CDR1 is MDHEN and CDR2 is SYDVKM. V lost 7 bases and J lost 1; bases outside the gene matches: 8. CDR3 protein: CASTPGTSGGMSYNEQFF. As DNA, the CDR3 is TGTGCCAGCACCCCCGGGACTAGCGGGGGGATGTCCTACAATGAGCAGTTCTTC.

The genes are TRBV5-5 and TRBJ1-4, with D maybe TRBD1 (5 bases). The CDR3 extends over 16 amino acids. Trimming cost V 1 base and J 7 bases, with 17 bases left between them. Germline V gene data show CDR1 as SGHKS and CDR2 as YYEKEE (reference sequence). The CDR3: CASSLPGVLLGEKLFF. The CDR3 DNA follows: TGTGCCAGCAGCTTGCCGGGGGTTCTACTAGGTGAAAAACTGTTTTTT.

This CDR3 is CASSSGQPNHGNTIYF. The DNA for the CDR3 is TGTGCCAGCAGCTCGGGACAGCCTAATCATGGAAACACCATATATTTT. The gene calls are TRBV7-9 and TRBJ1-3; 7 nucleotides agree with TRBD1. Germline loops: CDR1 SEHNR, CDR2 FQNEAQ (reference sequence). The CDR3 contains 16 residues. V lost 4 bases and J lost 3; bases outside the gene matches: 9.

The chain uses TRBV14 and TRBJ2-5; 13 nucleotides match TRBD2. V shed 1 base, J shed 2 bases, and the junction held 7 bases outside the gene matches. The germline gives CDR1 SGHDN, CDR2 FVKESK. This CDR3 region has 18 residues. The CDR3 sequence is CASSQVMGLAGLQETQYF. CDR3 sequence (DNA): TGTGCCAGCAGCCAAGTTATGGGACTAGCGGGACTACAAGAGACCCAGTACTTC.

The rearrangement joins TRBV29-1 to TRBJ1-2; 7 nucleotides agree with TRBD1. Germline V gene sequence: CDR1 SQVTM, CDR2 ANQGSEA. The CDR3 contains 13 residues. J lost 8 bases, V lost 5 bases, and 11 bases had no gene match. The CDR3 here is CSVRAGTEVGYTF. CDR3 nucleotides: TGCAGCGTTCGCGCCGGGACAGAGGTCGGCTACACCTTC. Supplemented by reference TRBV29-1 and TRBJ1-2, the full variable domain reads SAVISQKPSRDICQRGTSLTIQCQVDSQVTMMFWYRQQPGQSLTLIATANQGSEATYESGFVIDKFPISRPNLTFSTLTVSNMSPEDSSIYLCSVRAGTEVGYTFGSGTRLTVV.

The V call is TRBV5-1, the J call TRBJ2-3; TRBD1 aligns across 8 bases. Losses at the gene ends were 4 bases for V and 3 bases for J; bases not matched to a gene: 13. Germline CDR1 reads SGHRS; CDR2 reads YFSETQ. The CDR3 consists of 17 residues. The CDR3 coding sequence is TGCGCCAGCAGCCCTGGGACAGGAGTGTGGGTAACAGATACGCAGTATTTT. The encoded protein is CASSPGTGVWVTDTQYF. Looking up the rest from reference TRBV5-1 and TRBJ2-3 gives the full variable domain: KAGVTQTPRYLIKTRGQQVTLSCSPISGHRSVSWYQQTPGQGLQFLFEYFSETQRNKGNFPGRFSGRQFSNSRSEMNVSTLELGDSALYLCASSPGTGVWVTDTQYFGPGTRLTVL.

This sequence joins TRBV19 and TRBJ2-7, with TRBD2 as a possible D gene (6 bases). The germline V gene encodes CDR1 LNHDA and CDR2 SQIVND (reference sequence). Trimming took 4 bases from V and 6 from J, leaving 22 bases between them. There are 16 residues in the CDR3. The DNA of the CDR3 is TGTGCCAGTAGTACCCGCGGGACCTCGTTAAGGGGCGAGCAGTACTTC. This encodes CASSTRGTSLRGEQYF.

In its sample, this clone was seen once. The rearrangement uses TRBV7-2 and TRBJ2-1; 11 positions match TRBD2. Germline CDR1 reads SGHTA; CDR2 reads FQGNSA. J lost 9 bases, V lost 5 bases, and 9 bases had no gene match. This CDR3 is built from 15 residues. Here the CDR3 reads CASSPRLAGKLEQFF. CDR3 in DNA: TGTGCCAGCAGCCCTCGACTAGCGGGAAAACTTGAGCAGTTCTTC.

The chain combines TRBV5-4 with TRBJ2-7; 7 bases map to TRBD1. Germline CDR1 is SGHNT and CDR2 is YYREEE (reference sequence). The CDR3 runs to 13 residues. With 5 bases clipped from V and 5 bases from J, the junction kept 7 bases outside the gene matches. For the CDR3, the DNA is TGTGCCAGCAGTTTGACAGGGATCGACGAGCAGTACTTC. Its protein product is CASSLTGIDEQYF.

The V gene is TRBV7-2, the J gene TRBJ2-3; 9 bases line up with TRBD1. The V gene end was trimmed by 3 bases and the J gene end by 0 bases; junction bases not matched to a gene: 13. CDR3 length equals 19 residues. Germline CDR1 is SGHTA and CDR2 is FQGNSA. CDR3 bases: TGTGCCAGCAGCTTCACCGGGACAGGGATCTCCTCTAGCACAGATACGCAGTATTTT. Protein product: CASSFTGTGISSSTDTQYF.

The chain has TRBV18 and TRBJ2-7, with TRBD1 as a possible D gene (6 bases). This CDR3 comprises 14 residues. The ends were cut back, 3 bases at V and 4 bases at J, with 13 bases in the middle. Germline CDR1 is KGHSH and CDR2 is LQKENI. The CDR3 sequence is CASSPKGDGYEQYF. CDR3 nucleotides: TGTGCCAGCTCACCGAAGGGGGACGGATACGAGCAGTACTTC.